The next 3 T cell receptor beta chains were all read from a single sample in a study of blood T cell repertoires in COVID-19. The data were produced by immunoSEQ multiplex PCR, yet TCRdb's version contains in-frame clones alone and is incomplete. The repertoire holds about 60,000 clones, around 80% seen once, with 10% to 15% in the top ten. The sequenced material came from peripheral blood. These receptor sequences come from a man older than 75 with acute or convalescent COVID-19.

This chain connects TRBV30 to TRBJ2-1, with TRBD1 as a possible D gene (6 bases). The CDR3 is made up of 15 amino acids. The V gene lost 4 bases and the J gene lost 2 bases, with 15 bases spanning the gap. CDR1 and CDR2 from the germline V gene are GTSNPN and SVGIG (reference sequence). The CDR3 loop is CAWTADSGTYNEQFF. CDR3 DNA: TGTGCCTGGACCGCGGACAGCGGTACCTACAATGAGCAGTTCTTC.

The V and J genes are TRBV5-1 and TRBJ1-1; TRBD1 might be the D (5 bases). Germline lookup yields CDR1 SGHRS and CDR2 YFSETQ. The CDR3 spans 17 residues. The V gene lost 4 bases and the J gene lost 6 bases, with 25 bases spanning the gap. CDR3: CASSRTLGLSFGAEAFF. The CDR3 DNA reads as TGCGCCAGCAGCCGAACCTTGGGACTTTCGTTTGGCGCTGAAGCTTTCTTT.

This sequence joins TRBV12-3 or TRBV12-4 and TRBJ1-2; D is unclear. This CDR3 is 12 amino acids long. V was shortened by 1 base and J by 9 bases, with 9 bases between the two germline ends. In DNA, the CDR3 is TGTGCCAGCAGTTTAGGGGCTGTACGCTACACCTTC. This gives the protein CASSLGAVRYTF.